A selection of T cell receptor beta chains follows, all from one sample in a study of blood T cell repertoires in COVID-19. Method: immunoSEQ multiplex PCR; TCRdb's copy keeps in-frame clones and lacks some. Among about 280,000 clones listed, 87% were seen once. The sample comprised PBMCs or T cells enriched from blood (not recorded which). The source is a middle-aged woman who had recovered from COVID-19. CDR3s include the opening cysteine and the closing phenylalanine or tryptophan. Fields, in order: clone size, V gene, J gene, CDR3 protein. Clone size is given for some rows only: seen once, a few or many times, or a class if the clone is expanded.

clone size: -
V gene: TRBV7-2
J gene: TRBJ2-1
CDR3 protein: CASSLDGRNEQFF

clone size: -
V gene: TRBV27
J gene: TRBJ1-3
CDR3 protein: CASRTDRDSGNTIYF

clone size: -
V gene: TRBV18
J gene: TRBJ2-2
CDR3 protein: CASLPGQGAAGELFF

clone size: -
V gene: TRBV7-3
J gene: TRBJ2-3
CDR3 protein: CASSGGAGTDTQYF

clone size: -
V gene: TRBV28
J gene: TRBJ2-7
CDR3 protein: CASSPMGLAVTSAYEQYF

clone size: -
V gene: TRBV18
J gene: TRBJ2-7
CDR3 protein: CASSPSSGIPQWGEQYF

clone size: few
V gene: TRBV15
J gene: TRBJ2-1
CDR3 protein: CATSRDGGFSGRLQGNEQFF

clone size: -
V gene: TRBV7-3
J gene: TRBJ2-7
CDR3 protein: CASSFLTTPTSGGGAYEQYF

clone size: -
V gene: TRBV7-2
J gene: TRBJ2-4
CDR3 protein: CASSSIAGGANIQYF

clone size: -
V gene: TRBV20-1
J gene: TRBJ2-1
CDR3 protein: CSASSDSSYNEQFF

clone size: -
V gene: TRBV27
J gene: TRBJ2-7
CDR3 protein: CASSPTPVQGTRPYEQYF

clone size: -
V gene: TRBV28
J gene: TRBJ2-1
CDR3 protein: CASTPGGTIDNEQFF

clone size: -
V gene: TRBV6-2/TRBV6-3
J gene: TRBJ1-1
CDR3 protein: CASSPGQTETTNTEAFF

clone size: -
V gene: TRBV6-4
J gene: TRBJ2-3
CDR3 protein: CASSDCVSGTDTQYF

clone size: -
V gene: TRBV5-5
J gene: TRBJ1-2
CDR3 protein: CASSRDTANYGYTF

clone size: -
V gene: TRBV3-1/TRBV3-2
J gene: TRBJ2-3
CDR3 protein: CASSQRMGPPKRSSGRAVTDTQYF

clone size: -
V gene: TRBV5-5
J gene: TRBJ2-7
CDR3 protein: CASIKGDTVSYEQYF

clone size: -
V gene: TRBV11-2
J gene: TRBJ1-2
CDR3 protein: CASSLDLRGRGNYGYTF

clone size: -
V gene: TRBV7-9
J gene: TRBJ2-5
CDR3 protein: CASSSSGGYQETQYF

clone size: -
V gene: TRBV5-1
J gene: TRBJ2-7
CDR3 protein: CASSVRPGTGNNYEQYF

clone size: few
V gene: TRBV5-1
J gene: TRBJ1-2
CDR3 protein: CASSSDSLYYGYTF

clone size: -
V gene: TRBV5-1
J gene: TRBJ2-7
CDR3 protein: CASSLPGSNYEQYF

clone size: -
V gene: TRBV10-3
J gene: TRBJ1-1
CDR3 protein: CAISEALPEGTEAFF

clone size: -
V gene: TRBV5-4
J gene: TRBJ2-7
CDR3 protein: CASSRTGILGDEQYF

clone size: -
V gene: TRBV4-3
J gene: TRBJ1-5
CDR3 protein: CASSQGQGYQPQHF

clone size: -
V gene: TRBV13
J gene: TRBJ1-1
CDR3 protein: CASSRTANTEAFF